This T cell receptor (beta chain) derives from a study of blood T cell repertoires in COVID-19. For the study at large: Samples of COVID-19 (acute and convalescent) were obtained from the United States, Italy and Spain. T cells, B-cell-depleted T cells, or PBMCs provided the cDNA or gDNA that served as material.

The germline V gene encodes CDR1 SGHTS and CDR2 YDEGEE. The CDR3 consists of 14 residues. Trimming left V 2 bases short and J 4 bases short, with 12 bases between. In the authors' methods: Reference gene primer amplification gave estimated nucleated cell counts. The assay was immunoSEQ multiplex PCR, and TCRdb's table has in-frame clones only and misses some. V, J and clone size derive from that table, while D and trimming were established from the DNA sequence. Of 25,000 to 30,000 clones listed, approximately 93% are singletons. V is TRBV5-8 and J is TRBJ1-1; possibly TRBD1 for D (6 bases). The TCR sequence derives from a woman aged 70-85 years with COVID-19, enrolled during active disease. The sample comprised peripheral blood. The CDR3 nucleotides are TGTGCCAGCAGCTTATACAGGGAGAGCACTGAAGCTTTCTTT. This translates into CASSLYRESTEAFF. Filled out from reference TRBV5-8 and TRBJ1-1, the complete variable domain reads EAGVTQSPTHLIKTRGQQATLRCSPISGHTSVYWYQQALGLGLQFLLWYDEGEERNRGNFPPRFSGRQFPNYSSELNVNALELEDSALYLCASSLYRESTEAFFGQGTRLTVV.